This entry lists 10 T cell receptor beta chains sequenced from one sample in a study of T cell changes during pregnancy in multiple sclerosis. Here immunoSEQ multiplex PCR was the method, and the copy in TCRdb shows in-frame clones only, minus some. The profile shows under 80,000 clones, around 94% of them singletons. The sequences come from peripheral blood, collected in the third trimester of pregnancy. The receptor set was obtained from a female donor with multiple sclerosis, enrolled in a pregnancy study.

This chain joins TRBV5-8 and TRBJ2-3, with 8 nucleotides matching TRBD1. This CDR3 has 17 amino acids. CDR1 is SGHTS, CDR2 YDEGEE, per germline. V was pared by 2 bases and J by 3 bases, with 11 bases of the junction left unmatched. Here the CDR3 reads CASSFPINRGITDTQYF. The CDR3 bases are TGTGCCAGCAGCTTCCCTATTAACAGGGGGATAACAGATACGCAGTATTTT.

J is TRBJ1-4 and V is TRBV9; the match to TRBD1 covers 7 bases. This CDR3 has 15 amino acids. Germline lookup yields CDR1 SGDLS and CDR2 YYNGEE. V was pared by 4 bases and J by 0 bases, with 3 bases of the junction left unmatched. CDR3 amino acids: CASSIGQATNEKLFF. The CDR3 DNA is TGTGCCAGCAGCATAGGACAGGCAACTAATGAAAAACTGTTTTTT. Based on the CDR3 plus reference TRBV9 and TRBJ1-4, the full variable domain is DSGVTQTPKHLITATGQRVTLRCSPRSGDLSVYWYQQSLDQGLQFLIQYYNGEERAKGNILERFSAQQFPDLHSELNLSSLELGDSALYFCASSIGQATNEKLFFGSGTQLSVL.

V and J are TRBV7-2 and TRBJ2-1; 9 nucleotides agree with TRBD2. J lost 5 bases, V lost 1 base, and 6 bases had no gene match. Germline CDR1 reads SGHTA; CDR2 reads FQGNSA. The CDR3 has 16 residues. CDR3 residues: CASSLVGAGGNNEQFF. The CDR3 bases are TGTGCCAGCAGCTTAGTAGGAGCGGGGGGCAACAATGAGCAGTTCTTC.

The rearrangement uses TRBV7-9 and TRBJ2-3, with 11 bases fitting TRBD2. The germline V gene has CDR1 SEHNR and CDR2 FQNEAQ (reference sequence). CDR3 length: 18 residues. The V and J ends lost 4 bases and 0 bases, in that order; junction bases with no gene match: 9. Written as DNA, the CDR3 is TGTGCCAGCAGCTCCATGCGGTCTAGCGGGGGGAGCACAGATACGCAGTATTTT. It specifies CASSSMRSSGGSTDTQYF. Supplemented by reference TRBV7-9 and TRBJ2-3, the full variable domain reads DTGVSQNPRHKITKRGQNVTFRCDPISEHNRLYWYRQTLGQGPEFLTYFQNEAQLEKSRLLSDRFSAERPKGSFSTLEIQRTEQGDSAMYLCASSSMRSSGGSTDTQYFGPGTRLTVL.

The CDR3 spells CASSRGTSDYEQYF. In nucleotides, the CDR3 is TGTGCCAGCAGCCGGGGGACTAGCGACTACGAGCAGTACTTC. The chain employs TRBV5-5 and TRBJ2-7, with 10 bases aligning to TRBD2. CDR1 is SGHKS, CDR2 YYEKEE, per germline (reference sequence). The V segment lost 4 bases and the J segment 3 bases; nucleotides outside the gene matches: 4. The CDR3 is 14 residues long.

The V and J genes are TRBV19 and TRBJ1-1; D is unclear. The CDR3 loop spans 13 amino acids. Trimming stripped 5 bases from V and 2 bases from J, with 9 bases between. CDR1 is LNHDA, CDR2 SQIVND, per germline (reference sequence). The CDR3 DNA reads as TGTGCCAGTAGTTTACATTTTAACACTGAAGCTTTCTTT. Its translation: CASSLHFNTEAFF.

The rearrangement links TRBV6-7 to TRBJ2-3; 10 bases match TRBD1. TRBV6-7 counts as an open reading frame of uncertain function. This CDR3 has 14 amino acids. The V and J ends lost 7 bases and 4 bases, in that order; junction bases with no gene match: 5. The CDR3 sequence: CASTRDRGADTQYF. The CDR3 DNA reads TGTGCCAGCACCCGGGACAGGGGAGCAGATACGCAGTATTTT.

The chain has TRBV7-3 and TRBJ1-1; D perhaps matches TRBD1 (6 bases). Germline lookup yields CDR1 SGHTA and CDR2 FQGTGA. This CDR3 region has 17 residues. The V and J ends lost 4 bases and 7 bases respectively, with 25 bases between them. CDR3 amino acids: CASSSNGGGSIGGEAFF. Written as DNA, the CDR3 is TGTGCCAGCAGCTCTAATGGGGGTGGGTCTATAGGGGGTGAAGCTTTCTTT.

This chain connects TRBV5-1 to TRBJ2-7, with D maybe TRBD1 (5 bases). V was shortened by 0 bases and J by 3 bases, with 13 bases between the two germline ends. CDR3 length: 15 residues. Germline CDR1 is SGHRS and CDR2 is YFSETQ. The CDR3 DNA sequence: TGCGCCAGCAGCTTGGAGAAGGGGCCCCACTACGAGCAGTACTTC. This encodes CASSLEKGPHYEQYF.

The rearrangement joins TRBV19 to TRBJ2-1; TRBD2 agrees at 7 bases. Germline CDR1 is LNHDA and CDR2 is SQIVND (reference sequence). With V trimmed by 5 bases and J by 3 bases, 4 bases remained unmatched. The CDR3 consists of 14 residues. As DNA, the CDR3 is TGTGCCAGTAGTGGAGGCGGGAGCTACAATGAGCAGTTCTTC. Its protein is CASSGGGSYNEQFF.